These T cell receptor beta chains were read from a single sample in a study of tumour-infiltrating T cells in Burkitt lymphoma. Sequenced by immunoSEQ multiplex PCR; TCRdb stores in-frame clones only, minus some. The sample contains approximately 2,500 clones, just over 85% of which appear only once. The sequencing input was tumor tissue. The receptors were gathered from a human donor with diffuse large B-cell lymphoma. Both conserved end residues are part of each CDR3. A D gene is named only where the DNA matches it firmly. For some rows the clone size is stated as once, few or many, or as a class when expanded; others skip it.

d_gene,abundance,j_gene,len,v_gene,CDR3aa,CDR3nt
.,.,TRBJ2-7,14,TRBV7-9,CASSLTASSYEQYF,TGTGCCAGCAGCTTAACGGCAAGCTCCTACGAGCAGTACTTC
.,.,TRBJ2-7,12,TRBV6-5,CASSYELPSGYF,TGTGCCAGCAGTTACGAACTACCCAGTGGGTACTTC
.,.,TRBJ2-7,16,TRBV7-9,CASSLPEWPNTYEQYF,TGTGCCAGCAGTCTCCCCGAGTGGCCGAACACCTACGAGCAGTACTTC
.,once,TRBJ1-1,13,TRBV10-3,CAISESSLLDAFF,TGTGCCATCAGTGAGTCGAGCCTCCTCGACGCTTTCTTT
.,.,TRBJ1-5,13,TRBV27,CASSLSTGQPQHF,TGTGCCAGCAGTTTATCGACCGGTCAGCCCCAGCATTTT
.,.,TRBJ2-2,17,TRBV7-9,CASSPRIGGGNTGELFF,TGTGCCAGCAGCCCCCGTATTGGCGGGGGCAACACCGGGGAGCTGTTTTTT
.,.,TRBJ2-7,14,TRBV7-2,CASSLGRQSYEQYF,TGTGCCAGCAGCTTAGGACGACAGAGCTACGAGCAGTACTTC
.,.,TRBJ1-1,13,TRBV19,CASRMGREPEAFF,TGTGCCAGTAGGATGGGCAGGGAACCTGAAGCTTTCTTT
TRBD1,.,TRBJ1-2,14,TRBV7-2,CASSSRTGNSGYTF,TGTGCCAGCAGCTCTCGGACAGGGAATAGTGGCTACACCTTC
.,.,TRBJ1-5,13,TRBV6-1,CASSDRQYQPQHF,TGTGCCAGCAGCGACCGTCAATATCAGCCCCAGCATTTT
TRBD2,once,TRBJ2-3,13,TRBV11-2,CASSLGGTDTQYF,TGTGCCAGCAGCTTGGGGGGGACAGATACGCAGTATTTT
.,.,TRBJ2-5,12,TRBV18,CASSGHQETQYF,TGTGCCAGCTCAGGCCACCAAGAGACCCAGTACTTC
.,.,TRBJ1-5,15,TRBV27,CASSLGGGSNQPQHF,TGTGCCAGCAGTTTAGGCGGGGGAAGCAATCAGCCCCAGCATTTT
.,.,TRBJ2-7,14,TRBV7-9,CASSFPGSAYEQYF,TGTGCCAGCAGCTTCCCGGGAAGCGCCTACGAGCAGTATTTC
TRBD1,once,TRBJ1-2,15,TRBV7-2,CASSARDRDNYGYTF,TGTGCCAGCAGCGCGCGGGACAGAGATAACTATGGCTACACCTTC
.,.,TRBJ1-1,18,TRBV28,CASSSGGGGLGGNTEAFF,TGTGCCAGCAGTTCGGGGGGTGGGGGACTAGGTGGGAACACTGAAGCTTTCTTT
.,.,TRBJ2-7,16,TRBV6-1,CASSEALSGLIYEQYF,TGTGCCAGCAGTGAAGCGTTGAGCGGGCTCATCTACGAGCAGTACTTC
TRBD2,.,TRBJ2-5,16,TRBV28,CASSLGVGGVRETQYF,TGTGCCAGCAGTTTAGGGGTTGGGGGGGTTCGGGAGACCCAGTACTTC
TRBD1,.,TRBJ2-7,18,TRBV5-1,CASSFQPPVGTGVYEQYF,TGCGCCAGCAGCTTCCAACCCCCGGTGGGGACAGGGGTCTACGAGCAGTACTTC
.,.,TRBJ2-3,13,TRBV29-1,CSGGAGAADTQYF,TGCAGCGGAGGGGCGGGTGCTGCGGATACGCAGTATTTT
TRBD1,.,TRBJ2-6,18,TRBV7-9,CASSLAGQTISGANVLTF,TGTGCCAGCAGCTTAGCGGGACAGACGATCTCTGGGGCCAACGTCCTGACTTTC
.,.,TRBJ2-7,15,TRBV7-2,CASSLGGNRLSEQYF,TGTGCCAGCAGCTTAGGGGGAAATAGGCTCTCCGAGCAGTACTTC
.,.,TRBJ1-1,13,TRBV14,CASSTFRGLEAFF,TGTGCCAGCAGCACTTTCAGGGGCCTTGAAGCTTTCTTT
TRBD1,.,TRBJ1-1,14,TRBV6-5,CASSSGQDHTEAFF,TGTGCCAGCAGTTCCGGACAGGACCACACTGAAGCTTTCTTT
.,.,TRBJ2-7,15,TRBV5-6,CASSLGGGLGDEQYF,TGTGCCAGCAGCTTGGGGGGCGGACTTGGGGACGAGCAGTACTTC
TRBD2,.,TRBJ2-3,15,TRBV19,CASSISGTSTDTQYF,TGTGCCAGTAGTATTAGCGGGACCAGCACAGATACGCAGTATTTT
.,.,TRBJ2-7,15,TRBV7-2,CASSSQPIGASEQYF,TGTGCCAGCAGCTCCCAACCCATTGGGGCTAGCGAGCAGTACTTC
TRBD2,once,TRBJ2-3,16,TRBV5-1,CASSSGLAGSTDTQYF,TGCGCCAGCAGCTCGGGACTAGCGGGAAGCACAGATACGCAGTATTTT
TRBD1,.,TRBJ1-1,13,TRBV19,CASSTGGNTEAFF,TGTGCCAGTAGTACAGGGGGGAACACTGAAGCTTTCTTT
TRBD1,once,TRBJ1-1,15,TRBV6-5,CASSYSQGADTEAFF,TGTGCCAGCAGTTACTCCCAGGGGGCGGACACTGAAGCTTTCTTT
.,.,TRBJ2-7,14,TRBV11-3,CASSLEQGVSEQYF,TGTGCCAGCAGCTTAGAACAGGGAGTATCCGAGCAGTACTTC
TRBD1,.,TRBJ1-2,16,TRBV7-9,CASSYRPGTGGGGYTF,TGTGCCAGCAGCTACCGGCCCGGGACAGGGGGCGGCGGCTACACCTTC
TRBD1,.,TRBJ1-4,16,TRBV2,CASSKWTGANNEKLFF,TGTGCCAGCAGCAAGTGGACAGGGGCCAATAATGAAAAACTGTTTTTT
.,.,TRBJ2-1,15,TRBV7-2,CASSFKSGPYNEQFF,TGTGCCAGCAGCTTTAAAAGCGGGCCTTACAATGAGCAGTTCTTC
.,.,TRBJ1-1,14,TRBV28,CASSLQTVTTEAFF,TGTGCCAGCAGTTTACAGACGGTGACGACTGAAGCTTTCTTT
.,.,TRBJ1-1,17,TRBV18,CASSPQPPGHPRTEAFF,TGTGCCAGCTCACCACAACCCCCGGGACACCCGAGGACTGAAGCTTTCTTT
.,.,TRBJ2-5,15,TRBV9,CASSVDRGGLETQYF,TGTGCCAGCAGCGTAGATAGGGGCGGGTTGGAGACCCAGTACTTC
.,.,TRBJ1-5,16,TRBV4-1,CASSQDPGNSNQPQHF,TGCGCCAGCAGCCAAGATCCGGGGAATAGCAATCAGCCCCAGCATTTT
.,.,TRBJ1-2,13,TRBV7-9,CASSFEGGRGYTF,TGTGCCAGCAGCTTTGAGGGAGGGCGCGGCTACACCTTC
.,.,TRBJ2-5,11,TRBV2,CASSEAATQYF,TGTGCCAGCAGTGAAGCAGCGACCCAGTACTTC
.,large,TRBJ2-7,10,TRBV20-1,CSAQENEQYF,TGCAGTGCTCAGGAAAACGAGCAGTACTTC
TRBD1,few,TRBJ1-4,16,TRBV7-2,CASSYGTDETNEKLFF,TGTGCCAGCAGCTACGGGACAGACGAGACTAATGAAAAACTGTTTTTT
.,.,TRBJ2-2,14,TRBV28,CASSLLRDTGELFF,TGTGCCAGCAGTTTATTGAGGGACACCGGGGAGCTGTTTTTT
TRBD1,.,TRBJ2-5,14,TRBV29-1,CSVPRTGLGETQYF,TGCAGCGTCCCAAGGACAGGCCTGGGGGAGACCCAGTACTTC
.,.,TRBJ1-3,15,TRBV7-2,CASSLGSGPGNTIYF,TGTGCCAGCAGCTTAGGGTCTGGGCCTGGAAACACCATATATTTT
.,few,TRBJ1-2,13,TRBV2,CASSAWGENGYTF,TGTGCCAGCAGTGCGTGGGGGGAAAATGGCTACACCTTC
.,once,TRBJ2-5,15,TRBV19,CASSIGPQGLETQYF,TGTGCCAGTAGTATAGGTCCCCAGGGGTTGGAGACCCAGTACTTC
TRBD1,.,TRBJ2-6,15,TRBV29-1,CSVSTGGGGANVLTF,TGCAGCGTTTCAACAGGGGGCGGTGGGGCCAACGTCCTGACTTTC
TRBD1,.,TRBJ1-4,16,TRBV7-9,CASSPLRGQTNEKLFF,TGTGCCAGCAGCCCTCTACGGGGACAGACTAATGAAAAACTGTTTTTT
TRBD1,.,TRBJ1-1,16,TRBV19,CASSMLGQGPNTEAFF,TGTGCCAGTAGTATGTTGGGACAGGGACCGAACACTGAAGCTTTCTTT
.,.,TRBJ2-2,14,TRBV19,CASSIETTAGELFF,TGTGCCAGTAGTATAGAGACTACCGCCGGGGAGCTGTTTTTT